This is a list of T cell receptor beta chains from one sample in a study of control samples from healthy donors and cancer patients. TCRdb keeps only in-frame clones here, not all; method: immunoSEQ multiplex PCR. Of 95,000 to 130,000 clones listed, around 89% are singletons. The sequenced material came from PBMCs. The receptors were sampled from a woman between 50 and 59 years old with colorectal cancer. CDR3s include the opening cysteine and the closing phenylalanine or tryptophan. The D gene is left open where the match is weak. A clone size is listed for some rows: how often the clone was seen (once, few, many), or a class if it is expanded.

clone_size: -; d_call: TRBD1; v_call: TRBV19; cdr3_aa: CASSRQGTEAFF
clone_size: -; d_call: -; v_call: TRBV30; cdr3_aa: CAWSADGTFHYEQYF
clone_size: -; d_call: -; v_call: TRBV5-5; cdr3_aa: CASSFQVAERTDTQYF
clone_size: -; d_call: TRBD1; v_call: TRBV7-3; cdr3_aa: CASSLPGQGIDTEAFF
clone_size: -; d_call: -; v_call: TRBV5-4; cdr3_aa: CASSAGGGSTDTQYF
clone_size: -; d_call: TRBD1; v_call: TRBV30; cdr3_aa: CAWAGQGVGNYGYTF
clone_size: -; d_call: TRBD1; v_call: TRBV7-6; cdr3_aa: CASSYRGSNEKLFF
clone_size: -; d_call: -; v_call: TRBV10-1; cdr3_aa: CASSPSGGKRDTQYF
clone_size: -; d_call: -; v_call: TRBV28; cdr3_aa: CASSFHQGTLSYEQYF
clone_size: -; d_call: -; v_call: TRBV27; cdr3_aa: CASSPHLQKLFF
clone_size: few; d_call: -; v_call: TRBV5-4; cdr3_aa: CASSLDWGVGSSPLHF
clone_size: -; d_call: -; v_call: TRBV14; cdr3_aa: CASSQDRLYGYTF
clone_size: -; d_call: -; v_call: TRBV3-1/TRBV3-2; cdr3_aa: CASSQGNIGETQYF
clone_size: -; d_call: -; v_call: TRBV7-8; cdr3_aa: CASSGFYEQYF
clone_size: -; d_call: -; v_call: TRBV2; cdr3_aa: CASSEQLYNEQFF
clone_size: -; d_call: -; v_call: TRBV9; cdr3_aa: CASNARGASLIADTQYF
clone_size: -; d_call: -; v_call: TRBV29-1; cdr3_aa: CSVGRFRGRYTEAFF
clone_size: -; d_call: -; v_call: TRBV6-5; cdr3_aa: CASSPRDKSLEQYF
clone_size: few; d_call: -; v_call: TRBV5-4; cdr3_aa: CASSTLRARGLEDEAFF
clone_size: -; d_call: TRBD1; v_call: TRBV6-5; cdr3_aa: CASTQNRGHEQYF
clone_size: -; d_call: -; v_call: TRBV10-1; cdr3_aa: CASSDFQGRKDEQYF
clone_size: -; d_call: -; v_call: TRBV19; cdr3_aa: CASRKQAGPGSNQPQHF
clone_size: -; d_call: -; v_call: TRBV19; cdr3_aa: CASSIVGSTPNYGYTF
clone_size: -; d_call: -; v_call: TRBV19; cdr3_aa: CASSTSRGSLYGYTF
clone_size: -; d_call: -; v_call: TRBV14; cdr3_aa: CASSTQQGSSYEQYF
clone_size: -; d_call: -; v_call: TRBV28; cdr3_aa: CASSSKGGTNWEKLFF
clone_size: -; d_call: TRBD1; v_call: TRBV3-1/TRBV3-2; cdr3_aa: CASSPGQGYGYTF
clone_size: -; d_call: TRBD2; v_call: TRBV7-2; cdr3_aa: CASSPAGGGNTGELFF
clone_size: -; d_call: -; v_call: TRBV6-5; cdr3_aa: CASSYSRGVHGYTF
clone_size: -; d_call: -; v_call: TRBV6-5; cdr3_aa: CASSFLQSNSPLHF
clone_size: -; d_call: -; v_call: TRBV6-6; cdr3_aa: CASSRLSVQGSDTQYF
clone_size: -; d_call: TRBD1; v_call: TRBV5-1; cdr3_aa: CASSLTPTGGADQPQHF
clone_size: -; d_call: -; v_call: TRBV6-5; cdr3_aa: CASSYRTSGELFF
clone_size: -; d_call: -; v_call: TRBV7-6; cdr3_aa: CASSLQPYYNSPLHF
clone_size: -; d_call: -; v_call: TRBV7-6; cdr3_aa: CASSLGFLDGYTF
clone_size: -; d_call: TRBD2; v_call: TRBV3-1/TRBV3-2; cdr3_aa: CASSPRGREDTGELFF
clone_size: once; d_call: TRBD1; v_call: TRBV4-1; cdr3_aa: CASSQAPGQGEAFF
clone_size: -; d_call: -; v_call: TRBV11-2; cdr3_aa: CASSLARGNTEAFF
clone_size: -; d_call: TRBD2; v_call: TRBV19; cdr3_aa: CATSHTSGRYNEQFF
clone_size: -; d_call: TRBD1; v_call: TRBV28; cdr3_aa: CASSLGGRGQTKQETQYF
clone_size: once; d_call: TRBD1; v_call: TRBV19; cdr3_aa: CASRTGYQPQHF
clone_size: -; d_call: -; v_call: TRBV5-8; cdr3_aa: CASSLHRSGANVLTF
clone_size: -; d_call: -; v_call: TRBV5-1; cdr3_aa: CASSPIGGRAGANVLTF
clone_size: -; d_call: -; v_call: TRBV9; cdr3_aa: CASSVSGDTEAFF
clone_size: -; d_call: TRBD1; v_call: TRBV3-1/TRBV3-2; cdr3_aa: CASSQEGQGAREQYF
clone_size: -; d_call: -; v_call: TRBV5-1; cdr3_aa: CASSLDATSLKNIQYF
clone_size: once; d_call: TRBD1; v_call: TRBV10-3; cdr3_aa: CAISEGDRGTNTEAFF
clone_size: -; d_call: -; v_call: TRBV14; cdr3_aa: CASSQVLHAYEQYF
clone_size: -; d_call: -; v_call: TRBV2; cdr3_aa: CASSEALNYGYTF
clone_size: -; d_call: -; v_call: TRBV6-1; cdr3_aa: CASSETDVGGYTF
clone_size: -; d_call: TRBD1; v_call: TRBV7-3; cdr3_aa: CASSQSGGSDGYTF